This T cell receptor beta chain was sequenced for a study of shared clonotypes between healthy human individuals. Study-level background: A few men and a couple of women, aged 18 to 49, were donors. Three plates each covered CD4 naive and memory; CD8 naive two, CD8 memory one. Findings and limits, study-wide: Measured sharing among donors was expected to vary with sequencing depth.

In this sample, this clone turned up once. Antigen: not known. CD45RO negativity and positive selection for CCR7 defined naive CD8 cells, a population that excluded terminally differentiated effector memory CD45RA+ cells. The study drew all its donors from Caucasian adults living in Nashville, Tennessee. Assay: immunoSEQ multiplex PCR; the TCRdb copy retains only in-frame clones and omits some. The sample gives approximately 2,200,000 clones, approximately 94% of which show up once; 1.5% to 2% is in the top ten. The V segment lost 5 bases and the J segment 6 bases; nucleotides outside the gene matches: 9. The CDR3 is 15 residues long. CDR1 and CDR2 from the germline V gene are SGHDN and FVKESK.

The sample taken for sequencing was naive CD8+ T cells from PBMCs. The origin of this receptor is a man younger than 30 in good health. Some clones in this sample may be carry-over from other donors' samples. The V and J genes are TRBV14 and TRBJ2-7; 11 nucleotides match TRBD2. The CDR3 DNA sequence: TGTGCCAGCAGCGAACTAGCGGGAGTTCTGGCCGAGCAGTACTTC. Amino acids: CASSELAGVLAEQYF.